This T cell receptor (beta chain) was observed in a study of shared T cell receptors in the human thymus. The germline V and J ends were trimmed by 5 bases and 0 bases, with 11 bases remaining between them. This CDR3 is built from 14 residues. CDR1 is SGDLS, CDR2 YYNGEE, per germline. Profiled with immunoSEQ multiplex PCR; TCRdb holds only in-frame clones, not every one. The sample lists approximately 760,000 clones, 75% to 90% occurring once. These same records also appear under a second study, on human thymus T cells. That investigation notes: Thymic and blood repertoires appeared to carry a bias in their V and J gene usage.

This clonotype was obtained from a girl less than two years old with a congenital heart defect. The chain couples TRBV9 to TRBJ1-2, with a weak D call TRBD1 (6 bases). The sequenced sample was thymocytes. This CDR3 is CASRGRTANYGYTF. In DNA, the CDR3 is TGTGCCAGCAGAGGCAGGACAGCTAACTATGGCTACACCTTC.